The 23 T cell receptor beta chains below come from one sample, sequenced in a study of CD8 T cells in Susac syndrome. RNA was extracted with the RNeasy kit, and a quantity of about 0.45 to 1 ug was reverse transcribed using random hexamers. TCRdb reanalysed the immunoSEQ multiplex PCR reads using MiXCR and keeps one entry per CDR3 protein. The top ten clones hold over 0.09% of a sample with around 71,000 distinct CDR3 sequences, under 96% of them seen once. The material sequenced was CD4+ T cells from PBMCs. These TCRs come from a human donor with multiple sclerosis.

This clonotype was picked up one time. The chain is built from TRBV3-1 and TRBJ1-1; 7 bases agree with TRBD1. The V gene's germline CDR1 is LGHDT and CDR2 YNNKEL (reference sequence). The junction had 5 bases not matched to a gene; V was cut back by 1 base and J by 6 bases. The CDR3 has 14 amino acids. The CDR3 loop reads CASSQVDRASEAFF. DNA of the CDR3: TGTGCCAGCAGCCAAGTCGACAGGGCGTCTGAAGCTTTCTTT.

V and J are TRBV12-3 or TRBV12-4 and TRBJ2-2; 9 nucleotides agree with TRBD1. V gave up 2 bases and J gave up 8 bases; unmatched junction bases: 12. This CDR3 spans 17 amino acids. In DNA, the CDR3 is TGTGCCAGCAGTTTATTAGGGACAGGGATAATGCGGGGGGAGCTGTTTTTT. It specifies CASSLLGTGIMRGELFF.

The gene calls are TRBV24-1 and TRBJ2-5, with 12 bases fitting TRBD1. From germline, CDR1 is KGHDR and CDR2 SFDVKD. This CDR3 has 15 residues. The V and J ends lost 6 bases and 5 bases, in that order; junction bases with no gene match: 6. CDR3 DNA sequence: TGTGCCACCAGTTGGGGGACAGGGGGCCGGGAGACCCAGTACTTC. Translation gives CATSWGTGGRETQYF.

The chain employs TRBV2 and TRBJ2-2; 8 bases are shared with TRBD1. Germline values: CDR1 SNHLY, CDR2 FYNNEI. The V and J ends lost 4 bases and 5 bases, in that order; junction bases with no gene match: 6. CDR3 length: 15 residues. CDR3 in DNA: TGTGCCAGCAGTGTCAGGGGGCTCGGTACCGGGGAGCTGTTTTTT. Its translation: CASSVRGLGTGELFF.

This chain links TRBV7-9 with TRBJ1-1, with no clear D. The germline V gene encodes CDR1 SEHNR and CDR2 FQNEAQ (reference sequence). CDR3 size: 14 residues. The ends were cut back, 7 bases at V and 11 bases at J, with 23 bases in the middle. CDR3 in DNA: TGTGCCAGCACCACGTACCCCCAACAGAGGGAGGCTTTCTTT. This translates into CASTTYPQQREAFF.

This chain connects TRBV24-1 to TRBJ2-1, with TRBD1 matching 8 bases. CDR1 and CDR2 from the germline V gene are KGHDR and SFDVKD. This CDR3 spans 14 amino acids. The junction had 4 bases not matched to a gene; V was cut back by 4 bases and J by 6 bases. CDR3 residues: CATSELQGGNEQFF. CDR3 nucleotide sequence: TGTGCCACCAGTGAGTTACAGGGGGGCAATGAGCAGTTCTTC.

The chain uses TRBV28 and TRBJ1-2; D is uncertain. CDR3 length equals 16 residues. The V gene's germline CDR1 is MDHEN and CDR2 SYDVKM. Trimming cost V 3 bases and J 11 bases, with 25 bases left between them. The CDR3 DNA sequence: TGTGCCAGCAGTTTTGGAAGCCTTCAGCTGGCCTCGGGGTACACCTTC. It specifies CASSFGSLQLASGYTF.

V and J are TRBV3-1 and TRBJ2-1; D unclear. From germline, CDR1 is LGHDT and CDR2 YNNKEL (reference sequence). There are 13 residues in the CDR3. With 2 bases removed from V and 9 bases from J, the gap between germline ends came to 11 bases. This CDR3 reads CASSQKIFSEQFF. The CDR3 coding sequence is TGTGCCAGCAGCCAAAAAATCTTCAGTGAGCAGTTCTTC.

The chain is built from TRBV4-2 and TRBJ2-7; D may be TRBD1 or TRBD2 (5 bases each). The CDR3 is made up of 16 amino acids. V shed 1 base and J shed 2 bases, with 15 bases lying between them. The germline gives CDR1 LGHNA, CDR2 YNFKEQ. CDR3 residues: CASSQVIRDRAYEQYF. CDR3 in DNA: TGTGCCAGCAGCCAAGTTATCCGGGACCGCGCCTACGAGCAGTACTTC.

The rearrangement joins TRBV19 to TRBJ2-7, with 7 bases matching TRBD1. V shed 5 bases, J shed 2 bases, and the junction held 6 bases outside the gene matches. The CDR3 is 14 residues long. CDR1 and CDR2 (germline): LNHDA, SQIVND (reference sequence). The CDR3 region is CASSVRQGTYEQYF. Here the CDR3 DNA reads TGTGCCAGTAGTGTCCGACAGGGCACCTACGAGCAGTACTTC. The complete variable domain, with remaining parts taken from reference TRBV19 and TRBJ2-7, reads DGGITQSPKYLFRKEGQNVTLSCEQNLNHDAMYWYRQDPGQGLRLIYYSQIVNDFQKGDIAEGYSVSREKKESFPLTVTSAQKNPTAFYLCASSVRQGTYEQYFGPGTRLTVT.

The CDR3 DNA sequence: TGCAGCGTTGCTGGGCCGGATGAGCAGTTCTTC. It is translated as CSVAGPDEQFF. The chain combines TRBV29-1 with TRBJ2-1; D is unclear. V lost 4 bases and J 8 bases, leaving 9 bases between the germline ends. This CDR3 contains 11 residues. Germline CDR1 SQVTM, CDR2 ANQGSEA.

In DNA, the CDR3 is TGTGCCAGCAGCTTTAGCGGGTCCTACAATGAGCAGTTCTTC. This gives the protein CASSFSGSYNEQFF. The chain uses TRBV7-9 and TRBJ2-1; 7 bases align to TRBD2. J was trimmed by 1 base and V by 3 bases; bases with no gene match: 0. The V gene's germline CDR1 is SEHNR and CDR2 FQNEAQ (reference sequence). CDR3 length equals 14 residues.

V is TRBV24-1 and J is TRBJ2-5; tentative D call: TRBD2 (6 bases). V gave up 3 bases and J gave up 5 bases, with 18 bases separating them. This CDR3 is built from 16 residues. Germline-derived CDR1 and CDR2 are KGHDR and SFDVKD. The CDR3 DNA reads as TGTGCCACCAGTGATCGCCAGTCGGCCGGAGGGGAGACCCAGTACTTC. Residues: CATSDRQSAGGETQYF.

This rearrangement joins TRBV19 to TRBJ1-5; D is unresolved. The ends were cut back, 5 bases at V and 10 bases at J, with 15 bases in the middle. The CDR3 sequence is 13 residues long. Per the germline V gene, CDR1 is LNHDA and CDR2 is SQIVND (reference sequence). CDR3 in DNA: TGTGCCAGTAGTCCACTACCGATCGGCCCCCAGCATTTT. Amino acids: CASSPLPIGPQHF.

This rearrangement joins TRBV12-3 or TRBV12-4 to TRBJ2-7; maybe TRBD2 (6 bases). The CDR3 is 14 residues long. The V end lost 3 bases, the J end lost 6 bases, and 15 bases lay between the germline ends. The CDR3 protein is CASSFSAGNGEQYF. In DNA, the CDR3 is TGTGCCAGCAGTTTTTCTGCGGGAAACGGCGAGCAGTACTTC.

A note on this clonotype: The junction differs from germline at one of its ends, possibly a read error. The chain couples TRBV7-7 to TRBJ2-1; no clear D gene. Looked up from germline, CDR1 is SSHAT and CDR2 is FNYEAQ (reference sequence). The CDR3 covers 15 residues. The CDR3 DNA follows: TGTGCTAGCAGCTTAGTTGCAGGTTCCTACAATGAGCAGTTCTTC. It translates to CASSLVAGSYNEQFF.

The J gene is TRBJ2-3, the V gene TRBV2, with D perhaps matching TRBD1 (5 bases). CDR3 length: 14 residues. Germline V gives CDR1 SNHLY, CDR2 FYNNEI. Trimming shortened V by 6 bases and J by 1 base, and 11 bases separated the two germline ends. As DNA, the CDR3 is TGTGCCAGCAGCAGGGTATCTCGCACAGATACGCAGTATTTT. Protein: CASSRVSRTDTQYF.

The gene calls are TRBV12-3 or TRBV12-4 and TRBJ2-1, with a possible D match to TRBD1 (7 bases). V lost 5 bases and J 3 bases, leaving 14 bases between the germline ends. The CDR3 contains 15 residues. CDR3 coding DNA: TGTGCCAGCAGTCCGGGGGACAGTTTCTACAATGAGCAGTTCTTC. Its translation: CASSPGDSFYNEQFF.

The rearrangement links TRBV20-1 to TRBJ1-1; the match to TRBD1 covers 8 bases. Germline CDR1 is DFQATT and CDR2 is SNEGSKA (reference sequence). The CDR3 sequence is 14 residues long. V shed 1 base and J 7 bases; nucleotides not matched to a gene: 8. The CDR3 region has the DNA TGCAGTGCTAGAGTACCTGACAGGGGAGGTGAAGCTTTCTTT. Its protein is CSARVPDRGGEAFF.

The chain uses TRBV4-3 and TRBJ2-3, with 10 bases aligning to TRBD2. With 0 bases clipped from V and 5 bases from J, the junction kept 5 bases outside the gene matches. The germline V gene has CDR1 LGHNA and CDR2 YSLEER. CDR3 length: 16 amino acids. This CDR3 is CASSQERLAGLDTQYF. DNA for the CDR3: TGCGCCAGCAGCCAAGAGCGACTAGCGGGTCTAGATACGCAGTATTTT.

The rearrangement uses TRBV4-3 and TRBJ1-5, with D unclear. V dropped 4 bases and J dropped 0 bases, with 7 bases sitting between them. The germline gives CDR1 LGHNA, CDR2 YSLEER. This CDR3 has 14 amino acids. The DNA for the CDR3 is TGCGCCAGCAGCCTCGTATATAGCAATCAGCCCCAGCATTTT. This sequence encodes CASSLVYSNQPQHF.

The chain links TRBV12-3 or TRBV12-4 to TRBJ2-5; 11 nucleotides align to TRBD1. This CDR3 has 15 residues. V trimming: 6 bases; J trimming: 5 bases; junction bases outside the gene matches: 8. The CDR3 DNA sequence: TGTGCCAGCAGGGGAAGGACAGGGGGCCGCGAGACCCAGTACTTC. Translation: CASRGRTGGRETQYF.

The CDR3 sequence is CAWSSNPGQNYGYTF. DNA of the CDR3: TGTGCCTGGAGTTCAAACCCGGGACAGAACTATGGCTACACCTTC. The chain employs TRBV30 and TRBJ1-2, with TRBD1 identical over 7 bases. Trimming took 2 bases from V and 2 from J; bases not matched to a gene: 8. The CDR3 is 15 amino acids. Looked up from germline, CDR1 is GTSNPN and CDR2 is SVGIG (reference sequence).